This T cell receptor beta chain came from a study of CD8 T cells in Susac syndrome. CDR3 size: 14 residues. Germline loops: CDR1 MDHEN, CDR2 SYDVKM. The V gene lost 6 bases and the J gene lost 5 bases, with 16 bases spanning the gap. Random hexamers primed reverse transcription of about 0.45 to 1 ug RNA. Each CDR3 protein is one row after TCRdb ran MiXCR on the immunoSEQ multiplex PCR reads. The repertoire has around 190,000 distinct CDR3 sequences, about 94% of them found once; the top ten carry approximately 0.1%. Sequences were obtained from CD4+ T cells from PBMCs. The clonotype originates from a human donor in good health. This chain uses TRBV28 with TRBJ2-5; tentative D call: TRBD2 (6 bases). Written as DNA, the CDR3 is TGTGCCAGCAGGACGGGGGACCTTCGGGAGACCCAGTACTTC. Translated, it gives CASRTGDLRETQYF.